This TCR beta chain comes out of a study of CD4 T cells in relation to SARS-CoV-2 and coronaviruses. Across the study: TCR beta CDR3s were sequenced after roughly ten-day antigen culture of PBMCs. Negative control cultures got HIV-1 Nef peptides or no peptide.

Details on this clone: Antigen specificity is unknown.

This CDR3 is 15 amino acids long. Between the trimmed V and J ends, which lost 4 bases and 0 bases, there was a span of 7 bases. Germline V gene sequence: CDR1 SGHNT, CDR2 YENEEA. Unexposed donor CD4+ T cells date from 2011-2018, before the COVID-19 pandemic. CD4+ T cells were isolated from the cells after 10 days of culture. As cell numbers allowed, unexposed-donor CD4+ T cells faced SARS-CoV-2 S/N and four cold-coronavirus spikes. TCRdb's copy holds only in-frame clones and misses some; the assay was immunoSEQ multiplex PCR. This sample carries around 15,000 clones, roughly 83% of them seen once, and the ten largest clones take roughly a tenth.

The receptor was isolated from a human donor in good health. V is TRBV11-3 and J is TRBJ2-6; D gene ambiguous. The specimen sequenced was CD4+ T cells from PBMCs, cultured in vitro. The CDR3 DNA reads TGTGCCAGCAGCTCGGCAAGCTCTGGGGCCAACGTCCTGACTTTC. Its protein product is CASSSASSGANVLTF. The complete variable domain, with remaining parts taken from reference TRBV11-3 and TRBJ2-6, reads EAGVVQSPRYKIIEKKQPVAFWCNPISGHNTLYWYLQNLGQGPELLIRYENEEAVDDSQLPKDRFSAERLKGVDSTLKIQPAELGDSAVYLCASSSASSGANVLTFGAGSRLTVL.